The clone carrying this TCR beta chain showed up just once. This specimen comes from a study of shared T cell receptors in the human thymus. This table comes from immunoSEQ multiplex PCR, and its TCRdb copy is limited to in-frame clones, with some not included. The sample lists approximately 760,000 clones, over 75% seen once, with roughly 0.01% in the top ten. The CDR3 totals 19 residues. Germline-derived CDR1 and CDR2 are SGHVS and FQNEAQ. V gave up 1 base and J gave up 0 bases, with 19 bases separating them. These data were also reused for a study on human thymus T cells. This second study says: The related literature has documented a marked overlap of thymic repertoires among unrelated individuals.

Sequencing was carried out using thymocytes. This TCR derives from a girl less than two years old with a congenital heart defect. The J gene is TRBJ1-5, the V gene TRBV7-8; no reliable D call. CDR3 nucleotides: TGTGCCAGCAGCTTAGTTGGTAATTACTCCGAACTTAGCAATCAGCCCCAGCATTTT. Translation: CASSLVGNYSELSNQPQHF. Drawing the rest from reference TRBV7-8 and TRBJ1-5, the complete variable domain is GAGVSQSPRYKVAKRGQDVALRCDPISGHVSLFWYQQALGQGPEFLTYFQNEAQLDKSGLPSDRFFAERPEGSVSTLKIQRTQQEDSAVYLCASSLVGNYSELSNQPQHFGDGTRLSIL.